In this sample, the clone carrying this TCR beta chain turned up many times. Antigen unknown. CDR3 and TCR beta VDJ profiling relied on genomic DNA as the template. TCRdb analysed the reads with MiXCR anew, one entry per CDR3 protein. Of some 180,000 distinct CDR3 sequences listed, about 44% were seen once; the top ten hold over 10%. The record originates from a study of CD8+CD57+ T cells in acquired aplastic anemia. CDR3 length: 14 residues. Germline CDR1 and CDR2: MNHNS and SASEGT. The ends were cut back, 7 bases at V and 1 base at J, with 13 bases in the middle. Study conclusions and caveats: Any difference that existed in CD8+ Simpson's diversity between patients and controls was not significant. Some 30 was the count of CD8+ CDR3 sequences that patients shared with controls.

All sequencing subjects had displayed CD8+CD57+ cell expansion on flow cytometry. The sample was sorted CD4+, CD8+, or CD8+CD57+ T cells (not recorded which) from PBMCs. This receptor was taken from a human donor with aplastic anemia. The chain uses TRBV6-1 and TRBJ1-1; perhaps TRBD1 as D (6 bases). The CDR3 is CASTQGGGNTEAFF. CDR3 DNA sequence: TGTGCCAGCACCCAAGGGGGTGGGAACACTGAAGCTTTCTTT.